These 27 T cell receptor beta chains originate from one sample sequenced in a study of control samples from healthy donors and cancer patients (dated by TCRdb to 2018 to 2021). Libraries were prepared through the immunoSEQ multiplex PCR assay. The table comes from immuneACCESS by way of TCRdb, which keeps in-frame sequences with V and J called. Part of the clones is missing from these tables; in studies checked, under half for an unresolved V gene and the rest for unknown reasons. Recorded for this sample are under 150,000 clones; approximately 88% of them occurred a single time. The biggest ten clones account for more than 4% of the sample. Input material: blood. These receptors all stem from a man aged 25 to 40 in good health.

The V call is TRBV19, the J call TRBJ2-7; the match to TRBD2 covers 7 bases. Germline CDR1 and CDR2: LNHDA and SQIVND (reference sequence). CDR3 length equals 14 residues. The V and J ends lost 3 bases and 4 bases, in that order; junction bases with no gene match: 6. The CDR3 reads CASSMDGGLYEQYF. In nucleotides, the CDR3 is TGTGCCAGTAGTATGGACGGGGGGTTATACGAGCAGTACTTC.

This clone was observed a few times. The chain recombines TRBV10-3 with TRBJ1-1; D uncertain. CDR1 ENHRY and CDR2 SYGVKD come from the germline V gene. V lost 2 bases and J 0 bases, leaving 4 bases between the germline ends. This CDR3 region has 13 residues. The CDR3: CAISENMNTEAFF. CDR3 nucleotide sequence: TGTGCCATCAGTGAGAATATGAACACTGAAGCTTTCTTT.

A note on this clone: At one end, the junction sequence differs from germline, possibly due to a read error. This rearrangement joins TRBV6-5 to TRBJ1-3; 7 bases align to TRBD1. CDR3 length: 12 residues. The germline V gene has CDR1 MNHEY and CDR2 SVGAGI. The CDR3 here is CASSPGGNAIYF. The CDR3 nucleotides read TGTGCCAGCAGTCCAGGGGGAAACGCCATATATTTT.

The chain carries TRBV10-3 and TRBJ2-1, with 7 bases aligning to TRBD1. There are 14 residues in the CDR3. Germline V gene sequence: CDR1 ENHRY, CDR2 SYGVKD. V gave up 7 bases and J gave up 0 bases; unmatched junction bases: 3. This CDR3 reads CAITAGGSYNEQFF. The CDR3 DNA follows: TGTGCCATCACCGCAGGGGGCTCCTACAATGAGCAGTTCTTC.

For this clone: The sample carries other DNA sequences with the same CDR3. The gene calls are TRBV9 and TRBJ1-3; TRBD1 agrees at 10 bases. The CDR3 sequence is 16 residues long. J lost 0 bases, V lost 4 bases, and 4 bases had no gene match. Per the germline V gene, CDR1 is SGDLS and CDR2 is YYNGEE. CDR3 region: CASSPGQGPSGNTIYF. In nucleotides, the CDR3 is TGTGCCAGCAGCCCGGGACAGGGGCCCTCTGGAAACACCATATATTTT.

CDR3 bases: TGTGCCAGCACTAGCGGGAGTCAAGGCACCGGGGAGCTGTTTTTT. Its protein is CASTSGSQGTGELFF. This chain links TRBV19 with TRBJ2-2; TRBD2 matches at 11 bases. With 9 bases clipped from V and 4 bases from J, the junction kept 7 bases outside the gene matches. The CDR3 spans 15 residues. The V gene's germline CDR1 is LNHDA and CDR2 SQIVND (reference sequence).

The chain combines TRBV18 with TRBJ1-5; D call uncertain. The CDR3 is made up of 19 amino acids. Germline V gene data show CDR1 as KGHSH and CDR2 as LQKENI. Trimming removed 3 bases from V and 4 bases from J, with 25 bases in between. CDR3 in amino acids: CASSPRLRNIRRHNQPQHF. In nucleotides, the CDR3 is TGTGCCAGCTCACCTCGCCTTCGGAACATCCGACGACATAATCAGCCCCAGCATTTT.

The J gene is TRBJ2-5, the V gene TRBV7-2; no definite D call. The germline gives CDR1 SGHTA, CDR2 FQGNSA. The ends were cut back, 3 bases at V and 5 bases at J, with 13 bases in the middle. This CDR3 has 14 residues. The CDR3 reads CASSFRLVRETQYF. The CDR3 DNA reads TGTGCCAGCAGCTTTAGGCTAGTCCGGGAGACCCAGTACTTC.

The chain has TRBV9 and TRBJ2-1; 8 nucleotides match TRBD2. The CDR3 contains 16 residues. With 0 bases clipped from V and 6 bases from J, the junction kept 8 bases outside the gene matches. CDR1 is SGDLS, CDR2 YYNGEE, per germline. The CDR3 sequence is CASSVGGAGVANEQFF. DNA for the CDR3: TGTGCCAGCAGCGTAGGAGGAGCGGGAGTTGCCAATGAGCAGTTCTTC.

The chain uses TRBV5-1 and TRBJ2-5; 7 bases align to TRBD1. From germline, CDR1 is SGHRS and CDR2 YFSETQ. Trimming at V came to 0 bases and at J to 5 bases, leaving 7 bases not matched to a gene. The CDR3 consists of 15 residues. CDR3 amino acids: CASSLGTGAGETQYF. The CDR3 region has the DNA TGCGCCAGCAGCTTGGGAACAGGGGCAGGGGAGACCCAGTACTTC.

This chain joins TRBV2 and TRBJ2-7, with 8 bases aligning to TRBD1. This CDR3 spans 15 amino acids. Trimming removed 1 base from V and 3 bases from J; junction bases left unmatched: 5. Looked up from germline, CDR1 is SNHLY and CDR2 is FYNNEI. CDR3 nucleotide sequence: TGTGCCAGCAGTGAAGTATCAGGGGGCCTCTACGAGCAGTACTTC. Translating it yields CASSEVSGGLYEQYF.

Written as DNA, the CDR3 is TGTGCCAGCAGCGCAGGGACAGGCCTCTCGCCCCAGCATTTT. The encoded protein is CASSAGTGLSPQHF. The chain recombines TRBV5-5 with TRBJ1-5; 8 nucleotides line up with TRBD1. The CDR3 covers 14 residues. From germline, CDR1 is SGHKS and CDR2 YYEKEE (reference sequence). V gave up 4 bases and J gave up 9 bases; unmatched junction bases: 9.

J is TRBJ2-3 and V is TRBV4-3; tentative D call: TRBD2 (6 bases). V lost 1 base to trimming and J lost 3 bases, with 14 bases between them. This CDR3 spans 16 amino acids. CDR1 and CDR2 from the germline V gene are LGHNA and YSLEER. The CDR3 reads CASSQGAGTDTDTQYF. Here the CDR3 DNA reads TGCGCCAGCAGCCAAGGGGCTGGGACTGATACAGATACGCAGTATTTT.

The chain uses TRBV7-2 and TRBJ2-7; 9 bases fit TRBD1. V lost 5 bases and J lost 4; bases outside the gene matches: 15. From germline, CDR1 is SGHTA and CDR2 FQGNSA. The CDR3 is made up of 17 amino acids. CDR3 DNA: TGTGCCAGCAGCCTTCCCCTAGACGACAGGGGGGATTACGAGCAGTACTTC. Translated: CASSLPLDDRGDYEQYF.

CDR3 amino acids: CASSYSGTPSPIRHYGYTF. The CDR3 DNA reads TGTGCCAGCAGTTACTCAGGGACCCCCAGCCCTATCCGACACTATGGCTACACCTTC. The chain carries TRBV6-2 or TRBV6-3 and TRBJ1-2; weak D call: TRBD1 (5 bases). Looked up from germline, CDR1 is MNHEY and CDR2 is SVGEGT. The CDR3 loop spans 19 amino acids. Trimming took off 0 bases at V and 3 bases at J, with 23 bases between the two ends.

The rearrangement joins TRBV9 to TRBJ1-3; possible D gene TRBD1, 6 bases. V lost 3 bases, J lost 3 bases, and 10 bases lay in between. This CDR3 has 14 residues. Germline assignment: CDR1 SGDLS and CDR2 YYNGEE. The CDR3 DNA is TGTGCCAGCAGCGGGGGGCTAGGTGGAAACACCATATATTTT. The encoded protein is CASSGGLGGNTIYF.

The gene calls are TRBV12-5 and TRBJ1-1; the D gene is possibly TRBD1 (5 bases). The CDR3 loop spans 14 amino acids. Germline assignment: CDR1 LGHNT and CDR2 FRNRAP. The germline V and J ends were trimmed by 8 bases and 0 bases, with 13 bases remaining between them. The CDR3, as DNA: TGTGCTAGTTTGGGGGGGGTGTTGAACACTGAAGCTTTCTTT. This sequence encodes CASLGGVLNTEAFF.

The V call is TRBV24-1, the J call TRBJ2-2; 7 nucleotides align to TRBD2. This CDR3 has 13 residues. Trimming removed 9 bases from V and 3 bases from J; junction bases left unmatched: 3. CDR1 KGHDR and CDR2 SFDVKD come from the germline V gene. CDR3 sequence (DNA): TGTGCCACCCGGGAGGCTGACACCGGGGAGCTGTTTTTT. Amino acid sequence: CATREADTGELFF.

The CDR3 reads CASSSRTGPHEQYF. In DNA, the CDR3 is TGTGCCAGTAGTTCTCGGACAGGGCCCCACGAGCAGTACTTC. This chain links TRBV19 with TRBJ2-7, with TRBD1 identical over 8 bases. The trim removed 5 bases at V and 5 bases at J, leaving 8 bases unmatched. The CDR3 covers 14 residues. Germline values: CDR1 LNHDA, CDR2 SQIVND (reference sequence).

V is TRBV15 and J is TRBJ2-1; D call uncertain. The CDR3 runs 17 residues. Germline values: CDR1 LNHNV, CDR2 YYDKDF (reference sequence). Trimming shortened V by 1 base and J by 0 bases, and 13 bases separated the two germline ends. CDR3 DNA sequence: TGTGCCACCAGCAGAGCCCGAAAGATTAGCTCCTACAATGAGCAGTTCTTC. Its translation: CATSRARKISSYNEQFF.

The rearrangement joins TRBV5-1 to TRBJ1-2; D uncertain. Germline assignment: CDR1 SGHRS and CDR2 YFSETQ. The V end lost 3 bases, the J end lost 7 bases, and 16 bases lay between the germline ends. The CDR3 runs to 14 residues. The CDR3 DNA sequence: TGCGCCAGCAGCTCCCCCGGAGAGGGTGGTGGCTACACCTTC. The encoded protein is CASSSPGEGGGYTF.

This chain connects TRBV30 to TRBJ1-2, with a tentative D call TRBD1 (5 bases). In germline, CDR1 is GTSNPN, CDR2 SVGIG (reference sequence). The ends were cut back, 4 bases at V and 2 bases at J, with 11 bases in the middle. This CDR3 is 13 amino acids long. As DNA, the CDR3 is TGTGCCTGGATGAACAGGTGGAACTATGGCTACACCTTC. It specifies CAWMNRWNYGYTF.

The V and J genes are TRBV27 and TRBJ1-5; D gene ambiguous. CDR3 length: 19 amino acids. V was cut by 5 bases and J by 0 bases, with 23 bases left in between. CDR1 and CDR2 from the germline V gene are MNHEY and SMNVEV (reference sequence). DNA for the CDR3: TGTGCCAGCAGTCCCCGGGAGGTGAATGCGGAACTTAGCAATCAGCCCCAGCATTTT. It yields the protein CASSPREVNAELSNQPQHF.

J is TRBJ1-2 and V is TRBV6-5; 7 bases map to TRBD1. The junction had 3 bases not matched to a gene; V was cut back by 5 bases and J by 3 bases. Germline V gene sequence: CDR1 MNHEY, CDR2 SVGAGI. This CDR3 contains 13 residues. CDR3 sequence reads: CASSLDRHYGYTF. CDR3 DNA sequence: TGTGCCAGCAGTCTGGACAGGCACTATGGCTACACCTTC.

The V and J genes are TRBV5-1 and TRBJ2-7; D is perhaps TRBD1 (6 bases). The germline V and J ends were trimmed by 3 bases and 6 bases, with 19 bases remaining between them. The CDR3 is 15 amino acids. CDR1 is SGHRS, CDR2 YFSETQ, per germline. The DNA of the CDR3 is TGCGCCAGCAGCTATACCGCAGGGGCGGTCAGCGAGCAGTACTTC. This gives the protein CASSYTAGAVSEQYF.

The chain combines TRBV18 with TRBJ1-4; 9 nucleotides align to TRBD1. CDR3 length: 15 residues. Losses at the gene ends were 3 bases for V and 6 bases for J; bases not matched to a gene: 5. Germline V lookup: CDR1 KGHSH, CDR2 LQKENI. CDR3: CASSPVDRGDEKLFF. The CDR3 DNA sequence: TGTGCCAGCTCACCTGTGGACAGGGGCGATGAAAAACTGTTTTTT.

The rearrangement links TRBV2 to TRBJ1-2; 9 positions agree with TRBD1. Per germline, CDR1 SNHLY and CDR2 FYNNEI. The CDR3 spans 17 residues. The J segment lost 2 bases and the V segment lost 6 bases, leaving 13 bases of the junction unmatched. CDR3 sequence (DNA): TGTGCCAGCAGCTTTAATACCGGGACAGGGATCAACTATGGCTACACCTTC. It is translated as CASSFNTGTGINYGYTF.